Following are 11 T cell receptor beta chains from one sample sequenced in a study of cytomegalovirus exposure and HLA in healthy donors. PCR employed 60 Vbeta and 13 Jbeta primers. Sequenced by immunoSEQ multiplex PCR; TCRdb stores in-frame clones only, minus some. This sample has 140,000 or so clones, with around 9.6% found just once. Source material: PBMCs. These receptors were taken from a male donor in good health and CMV-seronegative.

The chain links TRBV5-8 to TRBJ2-3; 7 positions match TRBD1. Germline lookup yields CDR1 SGHTS and CDR2 YDEGEE. V lost 4 bases and J lost 1; bases outside the gene matches: 6. The CDR3 consists of 15 residues. The CDR3 DNA reads TGTGCCAGCAGCACAGGGGTCGTCCGCACAGATACGCAGTATTTT. Translation gives CASSTGVVRTDTQYF. Complete variable domain (other parts from reference TRBV5-8 and TRBJ2-3): EAGVTQSPTHLIKTRGQQATLRCSPISGHTSVYWYQQALGLGLQFLLWYDEGEERNRGNFPPRFSGRQFPNYSSELNVNALELEDSALYLCASSTGVVRTDTQYFGPGTRLTVL.

The sample holds a few counts of this clone. The chain has TRBV7-8 and TRBJ2-2, with unresolved D. Per the germline V gene, CDR1 is SGHVS and CDR2 is FQNEAQ. V was shortened by 6 bases and J by 5 bases, with 19 bases between the two germline ends. The CDR3 extends over 16 amino acids. CDR3 amino acids: CASSRSRLIKTGELFF. In DNA form, the CDR3 reads TGTGCCAGCAGTCGCTCACGACTGATCAAGACCGGGGAGCTGTTTTTT.

This clone was seen a handful of times. The V and J genes are TRBV19 and TRBJ1-1; 7 positions match TRBD1. CDR3 length: 13 residues. Germline CDR1 is LNHDA and CDR2 is SQIVND (reference sequence). The V and J ends lost 0 bases and 7 bases, in that order; junction bases with no gene match: 2. The DNA for the CDR3 is TGTGCCAGTAGTATAGACAGGGGGAGTGAAGCTTTCTTT. This gives the protein CASSIDRGSEAFF.

The chain links TRBV20-1 to TRBJ2-7, with D hard to call. CDR3 size: 11 residues. Trimming took off 1 base at V and 4 bases at J, with 5 bases between the two ends. In germline, CDR1 is DFQATT, CDR2 SNEGSKA (reference sequence). This CDR3 reads CSARVRYEQYF. CDR3 nucleotides: TGCAGTGCTAGAGTACGGTACGAGCAGTACTTC.

This clone was detected only a few times. The gene calls are TRBV6-6 and TRBJ2-7; 7 bases line up with TRBD1. Germline loops: CDR1 MNHNY, CDR2 SVGAGI (reference sequence). J gave up 2 bases and V 5 bases, and 3 bases lay outside the gene matches. The CDR3 extends over 13 amino acids. The CDR3 nucleotides read TGTGCCAGCAGTCGCGGACAGGCCTACGAGCAGTACTTC. Translation: CASSRGQAYEQYF.

Of note for this clone: Other DNA sequences in this specimen translate into the identical CDR3. The genes are TRBV4-3 and TRBJ2-3; TRBD1 agrees at 8 bases. From germline, CDR1 is LGHNA and CDR2 YSLEER. The CDR3 is 15 amino acids. Trimming took 0 bases from V and 3 from J; bases not matched to a gene: 2. The CDR3 loop reads CASSQERTGTDTQYF. The CDR3 DNA follows: TGCGCCAGCAGCCAAGAAAGGACAGGGACAGATACGCAGTATTTT.

This clone was recorded a few times. The chain links TRBV18 to TRBJ1-5; D not resolved. Germline CDR1 reads KGHSH; CDR2 reads LQKENI. The ends were cut back, 5 bases at V and 5 bases at J, with 10 bases in the middle. This CDR3 spans 13 amino acids. The CDR3, as DNA: TGTGCCAGCTCAGGAGGCTTCGATCAGCCCCAGCATTTT. Its translation is CASSGGFDQPQHF.

The CDR3 is CASIPPTGPLYGYTF. The DNA for the CDR3 is TGTGCCAGCATCCCACCGACAGGCCCCCTCTATGGCTACACCTTC. The chain combines TRBV2 with TRBJ1-2, with D possibly being TRBD1 (6 bases). The CDR3 extends over 15 amino acids. Germline V gene sequence: CDR1 SNHLY, CDR2 FYNNEI. Trimming stripped 7 bases from V and 4 bases from J, with 19 bases between. Full variable domain (rest looked up from reference TRBV2 and TRBJ1-2): EPEVTQTPSHQVTQMGQEVILRCVPISNHLYFYWYRQILGQKVEFLVSFYNNEISEKSEIFDDQFSVERPDGSNFTLKIRSTKLEDSAMYFCASIPPTGPLYGYTFGSGTRLTVV.

The rearrangement links TRBV6-5 to TRBJ2-7; D is ambiguous. CDR1 is MNHEY, CDR2 SVGAGI, per germline. V was cut by 2 bases and J by 3 bases, with 11 bases left in between. The CDR3 runs to 14 residues. CDR3 sequence reads: CASSYARSYYEQYF. Here the CDR3 DNA reads TGTGCCAGCAGTTACGCCAGGTCTTACTACGAGCAGTACTTC.

This clone was seen only a few times. The chain recombines TRBV4-3 with TRBJ2-1; D remains ambiguous. The CDR3 consists of 14 residues. Trimming left V 0 bases short and J 2 bases short, with 5 bases between. Per germline, CDR1 LGHNA and CDR2 YSLEER. CDR3 sequence: CASSQENTYNEQFF. The DNA of the CDR3 is TGCGCCAGCAGCCAAGAGAACACCTACAATGAGCAGTTCTTC.

The chain carries TRBV4-1 and TRBJ1-2, with 8 bases matching TRBD1. Losses at the gene ends were 5 bases for V and 4 bases for J; bases not matched to a gene: 15. The germline V gene encodes CDR1 MGHRA and CDR2 YSYEKL. This CDR3 region has 17 residues. Written as DNA, the CDR3 is TGCGCCAGCAGCAGGGGGGTTAGTCGACAGGGGCCCTATGGCTACACCTTC. This sequence encodes CASSRGVSRQGPYGYTF.